A single sample is the source of the 28 T cell receptor beta chains below, sequenced in a study of shared clonotypes between healthy human individuals (dated by TCRdb to the early 2020s). Receptors were amplified or captured by the immunoSEQ multiplex PCR assay. TCRdb retrieved this table from immuneACCESS and kept in-frame rearrangements only. Not all clones are present; in checked studies, unresolved V genes account for under half, and no reason is known for the remainder. The sample has 950,000 to 1,100,000 clones on record, around 76% of them singletons. The leading ten clones occupy about 1.5% of the sample. Sequencing was performed on memory CD4+ T cells sorted from blood. Reading the label with the study, this specimen's cell subset or site is: CD45RA-negative fraction. All receptors derive from a man aged 18 to 35 in good health.

This clone was recorded a few times. A far larger clone is one nucleotide away, so this likely arose from a read error. The same CDR3 is also encoded by other DNA sequences in this sample. V and J are TRBV5-1 and TRBJ2-7; the D is unclear. CDR1 is SGHRS and CDR2 is YFSETQ in the germline V gene. This CDR3 contains 11 residues. Trimming shortened V by 3 bases and J by 2 bases, and 3 bases separated the two germline ends. The CDR3 DNA sequence: TGCGCCAGCAGCTCCACCTACGAGCAGTACTTC. Translated, it gives CASSSTYEQYF.

This rearrangement joins TRBV5-6 to TRBJ1-2; the match to TRBD1 covers 7 bases. Unmatched junction bases numbered 6, after V lost 1 base and J lost 0 bases. CDR1 and CDR2 from the germline V gene are SGHDT and YYEEEE. The CDR3 consists of 16 residues. In nucleotides, the CDR3 is TGTGCCAGCAGCTTGAGAGGGAGGGGGCCTAACTATGGCTACACCTTC. This gives the protein CASSLRGRGPNYGYTF.

For the CDR3, the DNA is TGTGCCAGCAGTTTCAGGGACCCCGCAACTAATGAAAAACTGTTTTTT. Translated: CASSFRDPATNEKLFF. The J gene is TRBJ1-4, the V gene TRBV6-4; a possible D gene is TRBD1 (5 bases). Trimming took off 5 bases at V and 0 bases at J, with 13 bases between the two ends. The CDR3 contains 16 residues. The germline V gene encodes CDR1 MRHNA and CDR2 SNTAGT.

This clone was counted between two and nine times. The chain employs TRBV30 and TRBJ2-1; TRBD1 might be the D (5 bases). The germline V and J ends were trimmed by 2 bases and 0 bases, with 11 bases remaining between them. The CDR3 spans 15 residues. Germline CDR1 reads GTSNPN; CDR2 reads SVGIG (reference sequence). The DNA of the CDR3 is TGTGCCTGGAGTAACGACAGACTCTCCTACAATGAGCAGTTCTTC. It translates to CAWSNDRLSYNEQFF. Full variable domain (remainder filled in from reference TRBV30 and TRBJ2-1): SQTIHQWPATLVQPVGSPLSLECTVEGTSNPNLYWYRQAAGRGLQLLFYSVGIGQISSEVPQNLSASRPQDRQFILSSKKLLLSDSGFYLCAWSNDRLSYNEQFFGPGTRLTVL.

The chain is built from TRBV2 and TRBJ2-7; a weak D match, TRBD1 (5 bases). The CDR3 contains 12 residues. The ends were cut back, 6 bases at V and 2 bases at J, with 8 bases in the middle. Per germline, CDR1 SNHLY and CDR2 FYNNEI. The CDR3 here is CASRAGTYEQYF. In DNA form, the CDR3 reads TGTGCCAGCAGGGCAGGGACCTACGAGCAGTACTTC.

The chain joins TRBV18 to TRBJ1-1, with D possibly matching TRBD1 (5 bases). Germline assignment: CDR1 KGHSH and CDR2 LQKENI. The CDR3 sequence is 14 residues long. V lost 3 bases and J lost 1, with 9 bases in between. The CDR3 spells CASSPDGGNTEAFF. The CDR3 DNA reads TGTGCCAGCTCACCGGACGGGGGGAACACTGAAGCTTTCTTT. Based on the CDR3 plus reference TRBV18 and TRBJ1-1, the full variable domain is NAGVMQNPRHLVRRRGQEARLRCSPMKGHSHVYWYRQLPEEGLKFMVYLQKENIIDESGMPKERFSAEFPKEGPSILRIQQVVRGDSAAYFCASSPDGGNTEAFFGQGTRLTVV.

This clone showed up just a few times. V is TRBV9 and J is TRBJ1-2, with unresolved D. This CDR3 contains 14 residues. Trimming stripped 0 bases from V and 8 bases from J, with 14 bases between. CDR1 and CDR2 from the germline V gene are SGDLS and YYNGEE. CDR3 protein: CASSVVSQAYGYTF. The CDR3 region has the DNA TGTGCCAGCAGCGTAGTCTCCCAGGCATACGGCTACACCTTC.

This sequence joins TRBV7-9 and TRBJ1-6, with TRBD1 matching 7 bases. The germline V gene has CDR1 SEHNR and CDR2 FQNEAQ (reference sequence). The V and J ends lost 6 bases and 6 bases, in that order; junction bases with no gene match: 8. The CDR3 covers 15 residues. CDR3 residues: CASSSLTGANSPLHF. The CDR3 coding sequence is TGTGCCAGCAGTTCACTTACAGGGGCTAATTCACCCCTCCACTTT.

The rearrangement joins TRBV25-1 to TRBJ2-7; TRBD2 aligns across 7 bases. Per germline, CDR1 MGHDK and CDR2 SYGVNS. CDR3 length: 12 residues. The junction had 3 bases not matched to a gene; V was cut back by 8 bases and J by 2 bases. This CDR3 reads CASGRDTYEQYF. DNA of the CDR3: TGTGCCAGCGGGAGGGATACCTACGAGCAGTACTTC.

This chain links TRBV9 with TRBJ2-7; 10 bases are shared with TRBD2. V shed 4 bases and J 3 bases; nucleotides not matched to a gene: 7. Germline loops: CDR1 SGDLS, CDR2 YYNGEE. The CDR3 contains 15 residues. The CDR3 region is CASSPVASGGYEQYF. The CDR3 DNA reads TGTGCCAGCAGCCCTGTGGCTAGCGGGGGCTACGAGCAGTACTTC.

The CDR3 protein is CASSQEGGLNEKLFF. The CDR3 DNA is TGCGCCAGCAGCCAAGAGGGGGGGCTTAATGAAAAACTGTTTTTT. The V call is TRBV4-3, the J call TRBJ1-4; possible D gene TRBD1, 6 bases. The germline CDR1 and CDR2 sequences are LGHNA and YSLEER. There are 15 residues in the CDR3. Trimming pared 0 bases from V and 4 bases from J, leaving 9 bases between.

The J gene is TRBJ1-4, the V gene TRBV28; weak D call: TRBD1 (5 bases). This CDR3 comprises 14 residues. V was pared by 3 bases and J by 3 bases, with 8 bases between. Germline V gives CDR1 MDHEN, CDR2 SYDVKM. The CDR3 spells CASSFEGSNEKLFF. As DNA, the CDR3 is TGTGCCAGCAGTTTTGAGGGGTCTAATGAAAAACTGTTTTTT.

This clone was counted between two and nine times. The chain uses TRBV19 and TRBJ1-3; TRBD1 aligns across 9 bases. Germline CDR1 and CDR2: LNHDA and SQIVND (reference sequence). The CDR3 is 17 amino acids. The trim removed 7 bases at V and 0 bases at J, leaving 10 bases unmatched. This CDR3 is CASKTGTGRFSGNTIYF. The CDR3 DNA is TGTGCCAGTAAGACCGGGACAGGGAGGTTCTCTGGAAACACCATATATTTT.

The J gene is TRBJ1-1, the V gene TRBV19; TRBD1 is a possible D gene (5 bases). With 0 bases removed from V and 0 bases from J, the gap between germline ends came to 17 bases. The CDR3 has 18 amino acids. Germline loops: CDR1 LNHDA, CDR2 SQIVND (reference sequence). The CDR3 protein is CASSIDPLPGPMNTEAFF. The CDR3 nucleotides read TGTGCCAGTAGTATAGACCCGCTTCCAGGGCCGATGAACACTGAAGCTTTCTTT.

The gene calls are TRBV25-1 and TRBJ1-2, with a weak D call TRBD1 (5 bases). The CDR3 length is 14 residues. CDR1 and CDR2 from the germline V gene are MGHDK and SYGVNS. Trimming pared 1 base from V and 8 bases from J, leaving 14 bases between. As DNA, the CDR3 is TGTGCCAGCAGTGAATTCGGCAGGGTGGGAGGCTACACCTTC. Amino acids: CASSEFGRVGGYTF.

There are many counts of this clone. The J gene is TRBJ2-1, the V gene TRBV2; D may be TRBD2 (6 bases). With 6 bases removed from V and 5 bases from J, the gap between germline ends came to 17 bases. CDR3 length equals 15 residues. CDR1 and CDR2 from the germline V gene are SNHLY and FYNNEI. The CDR3 region is CASSVLAGLNNEQFF. CDR3 nucleotides: TGTGCCAGCAGCGTTCTGGCGGGGTTGAACAATGAGCAGTTCTTC.

The rearrangement uses TRBV19 and TRBJ2-6, with a tentative D call TRBD1 (5 bases). V was shortened by 7 bases and J by 2 bases, with 6 bases between the two germline ends. Germline V gene sequence: CDR1 LNHDA, CDR2 SQIVND (reference sequence). CDR3 length: 13 amino acids. CDR3 bases: TGTGCCAGTAAGGGGCCTGGGGCCAACGTCCTGACTTTC. This sequence encodes CASKGPGANVLTF.

The chain couples TRBV5-6 to TRBJ2-5; 9 bases align to TRBD2. The germline V gene encodes CDR1 SGHDT and CDR2 YYEEEE. The CDR3 consists of 13 residues. V lost 6 bases and J lost 5; bases outside the gene matches: 5. CDR3: CASTFGLAETQYF. The CDR3 DNA sequence: TGTGCCAGCACCTTCGGACTAGCGGAGACCCAGTACTTC.

The chain links TRBV4-2 to TRBJ1-5; D is unclear. Per the germline V gene, CDR1 is LGHNA and CDR2 is YNFKEQ. Trimming removed 0 bases at V and 1 base at J, with 16 bases between. The length of the CDR3 is 18 residues. CDR3 loop: CASSQEEISPTSNQPQHF. The CDR3 DNA is TGTGCCAGCAGCCAAGAGGAGATCTCGCCGACGAGCAATCAGCCCCAGCATTTT.

The gene calls are TRBV4-2 and TRBJ1-1; TRBD1 matches 7 bases. Germline V gives CDR1 LGHNA, CDR2 YNFKEQ. Unmatched junction bases numbered 4, after V lost 4 bases and J lost 8 bases. This CDR3 spans 12 amino acids. Written as DNA, the CDR3 is TGTGCCAGCAGCCTCGACAGGGCAGAAGCTTTCTTT. The encoded protein is CASSLDRAEAFF.

This clone was recorded a few times. CDR3 loop: CAWSKDLTSMVLSLHF. CDR3 in DNA: TGTGCCTGGAGCAAAGATCTAACAAGCATGGTGTTGTCCCTCCACTTT. The V call is TRBV30, the J call TRBJ1-6; no reliable D call. V was shortened by 3 bases and J by 14 bases, with 26 bases between the two germline ends. There are 16 residues in the CDR3. Per germline, CDR1 GTSNPN and CDR2 SVGIG (reference sequence).

V is TRBV28 and J is TRBJ1-6; D not resolved. The CDR3 consists of 14 residues. V gave up 3 bases and J gave up 5 bases, with 8 bases separating them. CDR1 and CDR2 (germline): MDHEN, SYDVKM. CDR3 nucleotides: TGTGCCAGCAGTTTCGGTCAAAATAATTCACCCCTCCACTTT. Residues: CASSFGQNNSPLHF. Variable domain in full (rest from reference TRBV28 and TRBJ1-6): DVKVTQSSRYLVKRTGEKVFLECVQDMDHENMFWYRQDPGLGLRLIYFSYDVKMKEKGDIPEGYSVSREKKERFSLILESASTNQTSMYLCASSFGQNNSPLHFGNGTRLTVT.

The chain joins TRBV4-3 to TRBJ2-1, with 9 bases identical to TRBD2. The CDR3 has 16 residues. V lost 3 bases to trimming and J lost 10 bases; unmatched junction nucleotides: 13. Germline CDR1 LGHNA, CDR2 YSLEER. CDR3 sequence: CASSQGSTSGAPEQFF. The CDR3 DNA follows: TGCGCCAGCAGCCAGGGGTCGACTAGCGGAGCCCCAGAGCAGTTCTTC.

The chain carries TRBV12-5 and TRBJ2-5; a possible D gene is TRBD2 (6 bases). Trimming left V 6 bases short and J 5 bases short, with 19 bases between. CDR3 size: 15 residues. Germline V gene data show CDR1 as LGHNT and CDR2 as FRNRAP. Written as DNA, the CDR3 is TGTGCTAGTGGCCGAGATTCCGGGAGAAGGGAGACCCAGTACTTC. Translating it yields CASGRDSGRRETQYF. Together with reference TRBV12-5 and TRBJ2-5, the CDR3 gives the full variable domain: DARVTQTPRHKVTEMGQEVTMRCQPILGHNTVFWYRQTMMQGLELLAYFRNRAPLDDSGMPKDRFSAEMPDATLATLKIQPSEPRDSAVYFCASGRDSGRRETQYFGPGTRLLVL.

On this clone: The sample holds other DNA sequences that translate to the same CDR3. The V call is TRBV2, the J call TRBJ2-5, with TRBD1 as a possible D gene (5 bases). CDR3 size: 14 residues. Germline values: CDR1 SNHLY, CDR2 FYNNEI. V gave up 4 bases and J gave up 1 base, with 10 bases separating them. The CDR3, as DNA: TGTGCCAGCAGTGGTGACAGAGCCCAAGAGACCCAGTACTTC. Protein product: CASSGDRAQETQYF.

Concerning this clone itself: A junction end diverges from the germline sequence, so it may reflect a read error. V usage is TRBV5-8 and J usage is TRBJ1-2; D is ambiguous. Germline lookup yields CDR1 SGHTS and CDR2 YDEGEE. The CDR3 covers 11 residues. The CDR3 here is CATHGDFPKIF. The CDR3 nucleotides are TGTGCCACCCATGGCGACTTCCCCAAAATCTTC.

This clone was seen just once. The CDR3, as DNA: TGTGCCAGCAGCCGGGACAGGGTAGGGTACGAGCAGTACTTC. It encodes CASSRDRVGYEQYF. This chain links TRBV7-2 with TRBJ2-7; 9 nucleotides agree with TRBD1. Germline values: CDR1 SGHTA, CDR2 FQGNSA. With V trimmed by 5 bases and J by 4 bases, 6 bases remained unmatched. CDR3 length: 14 amino acids.

The V and J genes are TRBV28 and TRBJ2-4; TRBD2 is a possible D gene (6 bases). V lost 5 bases, J lost 2 bases, and 19 bases lay in between. Germline V CDR1 and CDR2: MDHEN, SYDVKM. The CDR3 spans 17 residues. The CDR3 sequence: CASSIGGATYPKNIQYF. In DNA form, the CDR3 reads TGTGCCAGCAGTATCGGGGGTGCAACCTACCCCAAAAACATTCAGTACTTC.